The T cell receptor beta chain described here comes from a study of cytomegalovirus exposure and HLA in healthy donors. Primers for the PCR totalled 60 Vbeta and 13 Jbeta. Sequencing used immunoSEQ multiplex PCR; TCRdb keeps in-frame clones, though not all of them. In the table there are some 200,000 clones, over 75% of which are singletons. Comment on this clone: Its antigen remains unidentified.

J lost 4 bases, V lost 1 base, and 7 bases had no gene match. Germline CDR1 is SGHVS and CDR2 is FNYEAQ. The CDR3 runs to 16 residues. Study outcomes and limitations: TCR association rates varied by HLA locus in a later analysis, with DRB1 highest and HLA-C lowest. Most TCR beta V segments were productive about 90% or about 30% of the time in an earlier analysis.

Sequences were obtained from PBMCs. This receptor was identified in a middle-aged man in good health and CMV-seropositive. The chain recombines TRBV7-6 with TRBJ1-1, with 9 positions matching TRBD1. CDR3 protein: CASSLGAGTGSTEAFF. The DNA of the CDR3 is TGTGCCAGCAGCTTAGGGGCCGGGACAGGGAGCACTGAAGCTTTCTTT.